Reported below is one T cell receptor beta chain. No antigen is known for it. The data were obtained in a study of OX40 agonist ivuxolimab in advanced cancers. In the study overall: Among those enrolled, mean age was around 60 years (range roughly 20 to 79) and roughly 84% were male.

Study results and limitations: Also present in some nonresponders was a low level of normalized T-cell clonal expansion.

Profiling relied on immunoSEQ multiplex PCR, and the TCRdb table lists in-frame clones only, not all of them. Among tens of thousands of clones listed, approximately 86% were seen once. This receptor was identified in an adult with an advanced solid tumor such as melanoma, head and neck, liver or kidney cancer. The starting material was CD4+ or CD8+ T cells sorted from blood, obtained in a trial of the OX40 agonist ivuxolimab.

CDR3 coding DNA: TGTGCCAGCAGCTTGGCTTATAGCGGGAGAGTATACAATGAGCAGTTCTTC. Its translation: CASSLAYSGRVYNEQFF. The V and J genes are TRBV5-6 and TRBJ2-1, with 9 positions matching TRBD2. The CDR3 totals 17 residues. Germline V lookup: CDR1 SGHDT, CDR2 YYEEEE. J was trimmed by 4 bases and V by 0 bases; bases with no gene match: 8.